These 23 T cell receptor beta chains share one sample of origin, sequenced in a study of blood T cell repertoires in COVID-19. TCRdb's copy holds only in-frame clones and misses some; the assay was immunoSEQ multiplex PCR. In the table there are 45,000 to 55,000 clones, around 80% of which are singletons. Sequencing input: PBMCs or T cells enriched from blood (not recorded which). These receptors were taken from a woman aged 45 to 65 with acute COVID-19.

The chain uses TRBV28 and TRBJ2-7; 10 bases match TRBD1. CDR3 length: 18 amino acids. J lost 5 bases, V lost 6 bases, and 19 bases had no gene match. Germline CDR1 reads MDHEN; CDR2 reads SYDVKM. CDR3 sequence: CASSWPGTGAAQGHEQYF. Here the CDR3 DNA reads TGTGCCAGCAGCTGGCCCGGGACAGGGGCCGCTCAGGGTCACGAGCAGTACTTC.

The V call is TRBV6-5, the J call TRBJ1-6, with 10 bases lining up with TRBD1. The V gene's germline CDR1 is MNHEY and CDR2 SVGAGI. J lost 6 bases, V lost 8 bases, and 1 base had no gene match. This CDR3 comprises 13 residues. The CDR3 nucleotides read TGTGCCAGCCGGGACAGGGGTAATTCACCCCTCCACTTT. Translated, it gives CASRDRGNSPLHF.

The chain has TRBV12-3 or TRBV12-4 and TRBJ2-3; perhaps TRBD1 as D (7 bases). The CDR3 totals 13 residues. Trimming cost V 8 bases and J 3 bases, with 12 bases left between them. The CDR3 bases are TGTGCCAGCGCGGGACAGTGGACAGATACGCAGTATTTT. Translation gives CASAGQWTDTQYF.

This clone was counted only a few times. The chain couples TRBV12-3 or TRBV12-4 to TRBJ1-2; D gene ambiguous. This CDR3 is built from 13 residues. Trimming took off 3 bases at V and 4 bases at J, with 9 bases between the two ends. Here the CDR3 reads CASSFAGSYGYTF. The DNA of the CDR3 is TGTGCCAGCAGTTTCGCCGGGTCCTATGGCTACACCTTC.

This rearrangement joins TRBV27 to TRBJ1-4, with a possible D match to TRBD1 (6 bases). The V gene's germline CDR1 is MNHEY and CDR2 SMNVEV (reference sequence). V lost 7 bases, J lost 6 bases, and 15 bases lay in between. The CDR3 has 14 amino acids. The DNA of the CDR3 is TGTGCCAGCACCCCGGGACAAATTCATGAAAAACTGTTTTTT. It encodes CASTPGQIHEKLFF.

The chain recombines TRBV7-6 with TRBJ1-1; a weak D match, TRBD1 (5 bases). The CDR3 loop spans 13 amino acids. The germline V gene has CDR1 SGHVS and CDR2 FNYEAQ. Trimming shortened V by 5 bases and J by 4 bases, and 11 bases separated the two germline ends. The CDR3 spells CASSAQGVTEAFF. CDR3 nucleotides: TGTGCCAGCAGCGCCCAAGGGGTCACTGAAGCTTTCTTT.

The chain links TRBV18 to TRBJ1-1; weak D call: TRBD1 (5 bases). V lost 3 bases and J 9 bases, leaving 14 bases between the germline ends. This CDR3 is 13 amino acids long. Germline lookup yields CDR1 KGHSH and CDR2 LQKENI. CDR3 DNA sequence: TGTGCCAGCTCACCGACCAGGGAAGGGAAAGCTTTCTTT. Amino acid sequence: CASSPTREGKAFF.

The chain couples TRBV3-1 (or the pseudogene TRBV3-2) to TRBJ2-5, with a possible D match to TRBD1 (6 bases). The CDR3 is 13 residues long. The ends were cut back, 4 bases at V and 4 bases at J, with 10 bases in the middle. The germline CDR1 and CDR2 sequences are LGHDT and YNNKEL (reference sequence). For the CDR3, the DNA is TGTGCCAGCAGCCCCCGCAGGGGAGAGACCCAGTACTTC. This translates into CASSPRRGETQYF.

The chain uses TRBV27 and TRBJ1-4; D perhaps matches TRBD1 (5 bases). This CDR3 has 16 residues. V was cut by 3 bases and J by 4 bases, with 15 bases left in between. Germline CDR1 is MNHEY and CDR2 is SMNVEV (reference sequence). CDR3 amino acids: CASSLFSRQNNEKLFF. CDR3 bases: TGTGCCAGCAGTTTGTTTTCCCGACAGAATAATGAAAAACTGTTTTTT.

V is TRBV19 and J is TRBJ2-7, with TRBD1 identical over 7 bases. The ends lost 4 bases at V and 3 bases at J; junction bases unmatched: 3. This CDR3 is built from 13 residues. Germline V gene data show CDR1 as LNHDA and CDR2 as SQIVND (reference sequence). CDR3 loop: CASSKGDSYEQYF. The CDR3 DNA follows: TGTGCCAGTAGTAAAGGGGACAGCTACGAGCAGTACTTC.

The chain uses TRBV29-1 and TRBJ2-7; 7 bases agree with TRBD2. The V segment lost 4 bases and the J segment 2 bases; nucleotides outside the gene matches: 8. The CDR3 contains 14 residues. The germline gives CDR1 SQVTM, CDR2 ANQGSEA. The CDR3 sequence: CSVAFGTMTYEQYF. The CDR3 DNA reads TGCAGCGTTGCCTTCGGGACTATGACCTACGAGCAGTACTTC.

The chain uses TRBV6-5 and TRBJ1-1, with D perhaps TRBD1 (6 bases). The CDR3 is 14 residues long. The germline V gene has CDR1 MNHEY and CDR2 SVGAGI. Trimming cost V 6 bases and J 1 base, with 12 bases left between them. CDR3 sequence reads: CASSPGAKNTEAFF. The DNA of the CDR3 is TGTGCCAGCAGCCCAGGGGCCAAGAACACTGAAGCTTTCTTT.

The rearrangement joins TRBV5-1 to TRBJ2-7; 10 bases are shared with TRBD2. Trimming removed 1 base from V and 3 bases from J; junction bases left unmatched: 1. The CDR3 has 14 amino acids. Germline V lookup: CDR1 SGHRS, CDR2 YFSETQ. In nucleotides, the CDR3 is TGCGCCAGCAGCTTGACTAGCGGGGACTACGAGCAGTACTTC. It translates to CASSLTSGDYEQYF.

CDR3 DNA sequence: TGTGCCAGCAGCTCAACAGGGGAAGAGATCTATGGCTACACCTTC. It yields the protein CASSSTGEEIYGYTF. V is TRBV5-6 and J is TRBJ1-2, with 7 bases that match TRBD1. CDR1 and CDR2 from the germline V gene are SGHDT and YYEEEE. V lost 3 bases, J lost 4 bases, and 9 bases stayed unmatched. This CDR3 spans 15 amino acids.

Only a few counts were recorded for this clone. The gene calls are TRBV6-4 and TRBJ1-2; 7 nucleotides agree with TRBD1. V was pared by 2 bases and J by 7 bases, with 4 bases of the junction left unmatched. There are 13 residues in the CDR3. From germline, CDR1 is MRHNA and CDR2 SNTAGT. CDR3 sequence: CASSDGTVGGYTF. CDR3 in DNA: TGTGCCAGCAGTGACGGGACAGTCGGTGGCTACACCTTC.

This clone occurred a few times. The chain uses TRBV4-1 and TRBJ2-3, with TRBD1 identical over 7 bases. CDR3 length: 19 amino acids. After removal of 0 bases from V and 2 bases from J, the junction contained 14 bases not matched to a gene. In germline, CDR1 is MGHRA, CDR2 YSYEKL. CDR3 protein: CASSQESRRRDSFTDTQYF. The CDR3 nucleotides read TGCGCCAGCAGCCAAGAGTCGAGGCGCCGGGACAGCTTCACAGATACGCAGTATTTT.

The chain recombines TRBV7-2 with TRBJ1-2; no reliable D call. CDR1 SGHTA and CDR2 FQGNSA come from the germline V gene. The CDR3 is 13 amino acids. Trimming left V 0 bases short and J 7 bases short, with 9 bases between. CDR3 in DNA: TGTGCCAGCAGCTTAGCCGGGATGGGTGGCTACACCTTC. It is translated as CASSLAGMGGYTF.

The CDR3 sequence: CASSLKAGAQETQYF. The CDR3 coding sequence is TGTGCCAGCAGCTTAAAAGCGGGGGCACAAGAGACCCAGTACTTC. V and J are TRBV7-3 and TRBJ2-5, with 8 bases fitting TRBD2. The CDR3 loop spans 15 amino acids. Germline trimming cut 1 base from V and 2 bases from J; bases unmatched to any gene: 3. Germline CDR1 is SGHTA and CDR2 is FQGTGA.

The chain carries TRBV11-2 and TRBJ2-3; 8 nucleotides match TRBD2. From germline, CDR1 is SGHAT and CDR2 FQNNGV. The CDR3 has 17 residues. V gave up 5 bases and J gave up 3 bases; unmatched junction bases: 13. The CDR3 DNA reads TGTGCCAGCAGCCGCCGGACGGGGGGGCTGTCAACAGATACGCAGTATTTT. Its protein is CASSRRTGGLSTDTQYF.

The chain carries TRBV5-5 and TRBJ2-2; weak D call: TRBD1 (5 bases). Trimming shortened V by 4 bases and J by 0 bases, and 10 bases separated the two germline ends. The CDR3 is 15 amino acids. In germline, CDR1 is SGHKS, CDR2 YYEKEE (reference sequence). CDR3 amino acids: CASSRDRPNTGELFF. DNA for the CDR3: TGTGCCAGCAGCCGCGACAGACCGAACACCGGGGAGCTGTTTTTT.

The chain employs TRBV24-1 and TRBJ1-4; possibly TRBD1 for D (5 bases). V was cut by 4 bases and J by 8 bases, with 10 bases left in between. Germline loops: CDR1 KGHDR, CDR2 SFDVKD. This CDR3 region has 13 residues. CDR3 sequence: CATSEGGPEKLFF. The CDR3 bases are TGTGCCACCAGTGAGGGGGGACCGGAAAAACTGTTTTTT.

The chain employs TRBV24-1 and TRBJ2-1, with D possibly TRBD2 on 6 matching bases. V was clipped by 10 bases and J by 10 bases, with 19 bases between them. Germline V gene data show CDR1 as KGHDR and CDR2 as SFDVKD. The CDR3 is 13 residues long. As DNA, the CDR3 is TGTGCCACGGGGGACTCCGGCTCGAGCGAGCAGTTCTTC. Translation: CATGDSGSSEQFF.

The rearrangement links TRBV19 to TRBJ1-6, with 9 nucleotides matching TRBD1. The V segment lost 10 bases and the J segment 8 bases; nucleotides outside the gene matches: 9. CDR3 length equals 14 residues. The germline gives CDR1 LNHDA, CDR2 SQIVND (reference sequence). The CDR3 here is CATTGTGFHSPLHF. In nucleotides, the CDR3 is TGTGCCACCACCGGGACAGGGTTCCATTCACCCCTCCACTTT.